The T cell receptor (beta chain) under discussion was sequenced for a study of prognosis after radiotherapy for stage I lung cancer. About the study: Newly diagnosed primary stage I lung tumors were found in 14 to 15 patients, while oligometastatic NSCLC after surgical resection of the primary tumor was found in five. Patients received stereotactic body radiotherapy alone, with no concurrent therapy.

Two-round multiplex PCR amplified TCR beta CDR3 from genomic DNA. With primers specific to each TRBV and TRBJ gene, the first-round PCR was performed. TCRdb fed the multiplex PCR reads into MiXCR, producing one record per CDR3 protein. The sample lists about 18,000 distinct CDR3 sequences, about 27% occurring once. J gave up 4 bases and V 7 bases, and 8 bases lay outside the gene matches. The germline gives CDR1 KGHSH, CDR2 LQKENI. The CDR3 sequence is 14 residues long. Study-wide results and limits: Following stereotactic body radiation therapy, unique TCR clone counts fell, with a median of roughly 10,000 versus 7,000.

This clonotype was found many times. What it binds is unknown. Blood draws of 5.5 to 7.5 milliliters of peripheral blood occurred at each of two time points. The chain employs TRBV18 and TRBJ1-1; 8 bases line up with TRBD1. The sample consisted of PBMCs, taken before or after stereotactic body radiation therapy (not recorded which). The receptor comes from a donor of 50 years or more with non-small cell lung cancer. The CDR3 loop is CASLKDRAGTEAFF. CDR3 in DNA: TGTGCCAGCTTAAAGGACAGGGCAGGCACTGAAGCTTTCTTT. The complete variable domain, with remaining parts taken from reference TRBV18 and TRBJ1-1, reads NAGVMQNPRHLVRRRGQEARLRCSPMKGHSHVYWYRQLPEEGLKFMVYLQKENIIDESGMPKERFSAEFPKEGPSILRIQQVVRGDSAAYFCASLKDRAGTEAFFGQGTRLTVV.